This T cell receptor (beta chain) was captured in a study of blood T cells in healthy people across ages. This clonotype has just a few counts. The antigen is not known. Study-level points and caveats: It was held that the diversity estimates obtained from one million T cells were underestimates.

The CDR3 sequence is 15 residues long. Trimming shortened V by 3 bases and J by 5 bases, and 16 bases separated the two germline ends. Primed by a sample-barcoded 5' primer and a J-beta primer mix, a second PCR proceeded for roughly 6 to 12 cycles. Researchers report that a template-switch adaptor with 12 random nucleotides tagged each cDNA molecule. TCRdb redid the calling of the 5' RACE reads with MiXCR, one entry per CDR3 protein. The table shows around 700,000 distinct CDR3 sequences, with 20% to 25% occurring only once. The same sample was also used in a study of T cells of mothers and their children. Per that study: Each child contributed 3.1 million or so TCR beta CDR3 reads, while each mother contributed over 8 million. Related mother-child pairs shared marginally more repertoire than unrelated pairs, though not significantly.

The V gene is TRBV12-3 or TRBV12-4, the J gene TRBJ1-2; unclear D gene. Material: blood. The TCR originated in a boy younger than 18 in good health. The CDR3 is CASSFEDPSPYGYTF. Here the CDR3 DNA reads TGTGCCAGCAGTTTCGAGGACCCCAGCCCATATGGCTACACCTTC.